What follows is one T cell receptor (beta chain) and its context. These data are taken from a study of blood T cell repertoires in COVID-19. Study at large: Acute and convalescent COVID-19 specimens originated in the United States, Italy and Spain. In each case, the material was cDNA or gDNA derived from T cells, B-cell-depleted T cells, or PBMCs.

Per the original data handling: Amplification of reference gene primers provided the estimated nucleated cell counts. TCRdb's table, derived via immunoSEQ multiplex PCR, lists solely in-frame clones and lacks some. V and J calls and clone size are those listed in that table; D and trimming were worked out from the DNA. Here the sample spans around 35,000 clones, about 88% being singletons. This clonotype was sampled from a man aged 60 to 69 with active COVID-19. The sequenced sample consisted of peripheral blood.

CDR3 bases: TGTGCCAGCCGACAGACGAACACCGGGGAGCTGTTTTTT. This codes for CASRQTNTGELFF. The V call is TRBV7-2, the J call TRBJ2-2; a possible D gene is TRBD1 (5 bases). The CDR3 covers 13 residues. CDR1 SGHTA and CDR2 FQGNSA come from the germline V gene. The V gene lost 8 bases and the J gene lost 0 bases, with 7 bases spanning the gap. The full variable domain, with the rest looked up from reference TRBV7-2 and TRBJ2-2, is GAGVSQSPSNKVTEKGKDVELRCDPISGHTALYWYRQSLGQGLEFLIYFQGNSAPDKSGLPSDRFSAERTGGSVSTLTIQRTQQEDSAVYLCASRQTNTGELFFGEGSRLTVL.